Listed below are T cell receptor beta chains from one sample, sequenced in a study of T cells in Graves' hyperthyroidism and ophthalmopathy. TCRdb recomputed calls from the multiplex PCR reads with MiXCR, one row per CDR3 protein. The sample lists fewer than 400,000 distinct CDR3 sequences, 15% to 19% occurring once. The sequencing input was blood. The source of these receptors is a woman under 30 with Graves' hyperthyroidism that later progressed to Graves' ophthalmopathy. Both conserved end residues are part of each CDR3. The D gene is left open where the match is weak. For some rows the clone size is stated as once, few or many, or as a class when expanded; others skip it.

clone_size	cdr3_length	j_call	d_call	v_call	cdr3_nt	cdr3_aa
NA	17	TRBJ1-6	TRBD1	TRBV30	TGTGCCTGGAACGGACAGGAGGGGAGCTCCTATAATTCACCCCTCCACTTT	CAWNGQEGSSYNSPLHF
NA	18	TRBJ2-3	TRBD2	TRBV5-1	TGCGCCAGCCGCCGGGCCGGTGGGTGGGAGGGCCCCACAGATACGCAGTATTTT	CASRRAGGWEGPTDTQYF
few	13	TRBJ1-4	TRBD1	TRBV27	TGTGCCAGCGGACCCTTCGACAGGGACAAACTGTTTTTT	CASGPFDRDKLFF
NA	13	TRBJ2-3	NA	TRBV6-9	TGCGCCAGCAGTGAAGGCCCTCGGGATACGCAGTATTTT	CASSEGPRDTQYF
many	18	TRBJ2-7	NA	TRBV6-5	TGTGCCAGCAGTTACTCGGTTTCATCGGGACGAGTTGCCTACGAGCAGTACTTC	CASSYSVSSGRVAYEQYF
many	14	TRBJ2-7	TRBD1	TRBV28	TGTGCCAGCAAGCTGGGACAGGGACCCTACGAGCAGTACTTC	CASKLGQGPYEQYF
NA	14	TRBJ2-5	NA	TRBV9	TGTGCCAGCAGCGTAGGTGGTAAACCAGAGACCCAGTACTTC	CASSVGGKPETQYF
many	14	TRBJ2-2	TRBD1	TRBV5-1	TGCGCCAGCAGGTGGGACAGTAACACCGGGGAGCTGTTTTTT	CASRWDSNTGELFF
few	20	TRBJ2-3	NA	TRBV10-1	TGCGCCACCAATCTGGAACTAGCAGCCCATGAAGAGGACCGTCGAAATACGCAGTATTTT	CATNLELAAHEEDRRNTQYF
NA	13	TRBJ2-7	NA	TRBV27	TGTGCCAGCAGTTTGTTTCCCTCCTACGAGCAGTACTTC	CASSLFPSYEQYF
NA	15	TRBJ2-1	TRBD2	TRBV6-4	TGTGCCAGCAGTGACTCTTCTAGCGGGAGCAATGAGCAGTTCTTC	CASSDSSSGSNEQFF